This T cell receptor (beta chain) was found in a study of siplizumab effects on memory and regulatory T cells. Clones were read by immunoSEQ multiplex PCR, and TCRdb kept only the in-frame ones, dropping some. The sample holds 100,000 or so clones, about 90% seen once. V shed 4 bases and J shed 5 bases, with 23 bases lying between them. Germline CDR1 and CDR2: SGHRS and YFSETQ. The CDR3 has 17 residues. With regard to this clone: Its specificity is unknown.

General observations from the study: Alloreactive CD4+ clones that could be mapped were on average around 62% Treg-derived with siplizumab, against 25% to 30% in controls.

Sequenced input: CD4+ T cells sorted from blood. The J gene is TRBJ2-3, the V gene TRBV5-1; D may be TRBD1 or TRBD2 (5 bases each). This TCR came from a human donor in good health. Some clones in this sample may be carry-over from other donors' samples. The CDR3 region is CASSGGPGSGLGDTQYF. CDR3 coding DNA: TGCGCCAGCAGCGGAGGACCAGGGTCGGGCTTGGGAGATACGCAGTATTTT.